This paragraph covers one T cell receptor (beta chain) sequence. The data derive from a study of blood T cell repertoires in COVID-19. On the study more broadly: Specimens from acute and convalescent COVID-19 originated in the United States, Italy and Spain. In each case, the material was cDNA or gDNA derived from T cells, B-cell-depleted T cells, or PBMCs.

Authors' processing steps: For nucleated cells, counts were estimated from reference gene primer amplification. Profiling relied on immunoSEQ multiplex PCR, and the TCRdb table lists in-frame clones only, not all of them. V and J calls and clone size are as listed in that table; D and trimming were resolved from the DNA. This sample has 200,000 to 300,000 clones, with 86% found just once. This TCR came from a man aged 25 to 45 with active or convalescent COVID-19. Sequenced: peripheral blood.

The CDR3 loop is CASSLQGLKEETQYF. The DNA for the CDR3 is TGTGCCAGCAGCTTACAGGGGCTTAAAGAAGAGACCCAGTACTTC. V is TRBV7-2 and J is TRBJ2-5, with D possibly TRBD1 on 6 matching bases. Germline values: CDR1 SGHTA, CDR2 FQGNSA. The CDR3 has 15 residues. V was clipped by 2 bases and J by 3 bases, with 13 bases between them.